This TCR beta chain was sequenced for a study of T cell responses to AZD1222 COVID-19 vaccine. The wider study: Second doses were pooled across both intervals (about 4 or about 12 weeks). Overall study findings and caveats: The sample set comprised mostly white British donors with more females, and clonal diversity was possibly underestimated.

The CDR3 extends over 12 amino acids. The germline CDR1 and CDR2 sequences are SGDLS and YYNGEE. V dropped 4 bases and J dropped 7 bases, with 11 bases sitting between them. As for this clone: Antigen: not known.

The table came from immunoSEQ multiplex PCR; TCRdb's copy has only in-frame clones and leaves some out. The sample contains some 140,000 clones, 75% to 95% of which appear only once. The receptor was derived from an adult in good health. The V and J genes are TRBV9 and TRBJ1-1; unclear D gene. This specimen was peripheral blood, taken on day 0 of AZD1222 vaccination. CDR3 sequence (DNA): TGTGCCAGCAGCCCCGACCCGGGTGAAGCTTTCTTT. Encoded protein: CASSPDPGEAFF.